Shown below are 8 T cell receptor beta chains from a single sample sequenced in a study of Graves' ophthalmopathy and Graves' hyperthyroidism. TCR beta CDR3 amplification used RNA transcripts. HTBI primers were used in a first-round RT-PCR, which preceded a second-round multiplex PCR. TCRdb reprocessed the multiplex PCR reads via MiXCR and lists one record per CDR3 protein. The repertoire has about 740,000 distinct CDR3 sequences, 35% to 50% of them found once; the top ten carry roughly 46%. Sequenced sample: peripheral blood. These receptors were obtained from an adult man with Graves' ophthalmopathy.

This rearrangement joins TRBV12-3 or TRBV12-4 to TRBJ2-2, with D possibly matching TRBD2 (6 bases). This CDR3 has 15 amino acids. Trimming left V 5 bases short and J 5 bases short, with 15 bases between. CDR3 DNA sequence: TGTGCCAGCAGTCACCGACTAGGTGTGACCGGGGAGCTGTTTTTT. This gives the protein CASSHRLGVTGELFF.

This clonotype was detected many times. CDR3 sequence: CASSPSGLETQYF. For the CDR3, the DNA is TGTGCCAGCAGCCCTTCGGGGTTGGAGACCCAGTACTTC. The genes are TRBV7-9 and TRBJ2-5; weak D call: TRBD2 (5 bases). With 5 bases removed from V and 5 bases from J, the gap between germline ends came to 12 bases. Germline V lookup: CDR1 SEHNR, CDR2 FQNEAQ (reference sequence). This CDR3 region has 13 residues. The full variable domain, in which reference TRBV7-9 and TRBJ2-5 provide the parts outside the CDR3, is DTGVSQNPRHKITKRGQNVTFRCDPISEHNRLYWYRQTLGQGPEFLTYFQNEAQLEKSRLLSDRFSAERPKGSFSTLEIQRTEQGDSAMYLCASSPSGLETQYFGPGTRLLVL.

The rearrangement joins TRBV7-9 to TRBJ2-7, with 9 nucleotides matching TRBD2. V shed 5 bases, J shed 7 bases, and the junction held 15 bases outside the gene matches. CDR1 SEHNR and CDR2 FQNEAQ come from the germline V gene (reference sequence). The length of the CDR3 is 16 residues. The CDR3 is CASSPGLAGSLFEQYF. DNA of the CDR3: TGTGCCAGCAGCCCAGGGCTAGCGGGATCCCTCTTTGAGCAGTACTTC.

There are many counts of this clonotype. The chain combines TRBV7-2 with TRBJ2-5; maybe TRBD1 (6 bases). V shed 2 bases and J shed 4 bases, with 14 bases lying between them. The length of the CDR3 is 15 residues. Per the germline V gene, CDR1 is SGHTA and CDR2 is FQGNSA. The CDR3: CASSLLRGRGETQYF. The CDR3 DNA sequence: TGTGCCAGCAGCTTACTCAGGGGCAGGGGAGAGACCCAGTACTTC.

This chain uses TRBV7-9 with TRBJ2-2; D uncertain. V was cut by 2 bases and J by 8 bases, with 9 bases left in between. The CDR3 extends over 13 amino acids. Germline CDR1 reads SEHNR; CDR2 reads FQNEAQ (reference sequence). The CDR3 region has the DNA TGTGCCAGCAGCTTACGGGCCGCAGGGGAGCTGTTTTTT. Translated, it gives CASSLRAAGELFF.

This chain uses TRBV19 with TRBJ1-5; D uncertain. The germline V gene has CDR1 LNHDA and CDR2 SQIVND (reference sequence). This CDR3 comprises 16 residues. The V end lost 4 bases, the J end lost 4 bases, and 17 bases lay between the germline ends. CDR3 protein: CASSKRREGLNQPQHF. The CDR3 DNA sequence: TGTGCCAGTAGTAAAAGGAGAGAAGGACTAAATCAGCCCCAGCATTTT. The entire variable domain, with the rest obtained from reference TRBV19 and TRBJ1-5, is as follows: DGGITQSPKYLFRKEGQNVTLSCEQNLNHDAMYWYRQDPGQGLRLIYYSQIVNDFQKGDIAEGYSVSREKKESFPLTVTSAQKNPTAFYLCASSKRREGLNQPQHFGDGTRLSIL.

V usage is TRBV7-9 and J usage is TRBJ2-5; D could derive from TRBD1 or TRBD2 (5 bases each). The CDR3 totals 14 residues. CDR1 and CDR2 (germline): SEHNR, FQNEAQ (reference sequence). V lost 3 bases to trimming and J lost 4 bases, with 12 bases between them. The CDR3 DNA is TGTGCCAGCAGCTTCCCCGGGACGGCAGAGACCCAGTACTTC. Protein: CASSFPGTAETQYF.

This clonotype has a count of ten or more. The rearrangement joins TRBV9 to TRBJ1-1; 9 nucleotides line up with TRBD1. Germline V lookup: CDR1 SGDLS, CDR2 YYNGEE. J lost 7 bases, V lost 4 bases, and 11 bases had no gene match. The CDR3 is made up of 15 amino acids. The DNA of the CDR3 is TGTGCCAGCAGCCCGACGGGGGACAGGGTTGTTGAAGCTTTCTTT. Encoded protein: CASSPTGDRVVEAFF.